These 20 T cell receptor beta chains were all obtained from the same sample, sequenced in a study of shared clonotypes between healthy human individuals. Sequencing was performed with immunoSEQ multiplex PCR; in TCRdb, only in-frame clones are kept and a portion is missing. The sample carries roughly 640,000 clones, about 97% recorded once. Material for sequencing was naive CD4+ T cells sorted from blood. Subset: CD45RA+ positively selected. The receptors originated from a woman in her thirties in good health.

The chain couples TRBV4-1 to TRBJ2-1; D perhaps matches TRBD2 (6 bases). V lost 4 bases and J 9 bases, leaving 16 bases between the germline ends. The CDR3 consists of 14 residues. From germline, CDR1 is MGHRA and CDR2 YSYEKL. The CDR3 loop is CASSRPGGGPEQFF. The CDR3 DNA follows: TGCGCCAGCAGCCGTCCCGGAGGAGGGCCTGAGCAGTTCTTC.

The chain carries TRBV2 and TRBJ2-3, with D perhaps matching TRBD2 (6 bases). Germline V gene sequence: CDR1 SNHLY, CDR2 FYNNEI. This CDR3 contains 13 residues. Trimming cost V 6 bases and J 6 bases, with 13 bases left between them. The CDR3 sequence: CASRTGETDTQYF. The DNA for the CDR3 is TGTGCCAGCAGGACGGGGGAGACGGATACGCAGTATTTT.

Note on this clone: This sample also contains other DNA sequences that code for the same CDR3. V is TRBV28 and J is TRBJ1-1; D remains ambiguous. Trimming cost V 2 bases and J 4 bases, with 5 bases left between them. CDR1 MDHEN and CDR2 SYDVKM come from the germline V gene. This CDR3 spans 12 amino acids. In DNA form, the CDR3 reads TGTGCCAGCAGTTTAAGGGTCACTGAAGCTTTCTTT. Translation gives CASSLRVTEAFF.

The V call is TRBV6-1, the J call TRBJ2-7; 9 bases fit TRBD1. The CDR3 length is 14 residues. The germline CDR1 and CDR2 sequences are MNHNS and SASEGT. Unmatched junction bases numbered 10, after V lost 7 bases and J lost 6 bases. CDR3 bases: TGTGCCAGCAATACCGGGACAGGGCCCCTCGAGCAGTACTTC. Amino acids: CASNTGTGPLEQYF.

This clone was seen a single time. For the CDR3, the DNA is TGTGCCAGCAAAGGACAGTTGCTCTCTGGAAACACCATATATTTT. It is translated as CASKGQLLSGNTIYF. V gene TRBV2 combines with J gene TRBJ1-3; TRBD1 is a possible D gene (6 bases). The length of the CDR3 is 15 residues. The V end lost 7 bases, the J end lost 0 bases, and 13 bases lay between the germline ends. The V gene's germline CDR1 is SNHLY and CDR2 FYNNEI.

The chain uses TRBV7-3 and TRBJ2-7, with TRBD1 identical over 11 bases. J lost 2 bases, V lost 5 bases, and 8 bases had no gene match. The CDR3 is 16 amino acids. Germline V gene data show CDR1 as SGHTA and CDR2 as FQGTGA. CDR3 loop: CASSQGGTGGTYEQYF. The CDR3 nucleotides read TGTGCCAGCAGCCAAGGCGGGACAGGGGGTACCTACGAGCAGTACTTC.

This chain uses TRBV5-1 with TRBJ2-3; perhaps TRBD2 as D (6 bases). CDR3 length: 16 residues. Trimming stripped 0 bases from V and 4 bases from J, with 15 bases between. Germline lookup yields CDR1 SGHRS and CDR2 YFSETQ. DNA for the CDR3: TGCGCCAGCAGCTTGGGTAGCATCCCGGGGGCAGATACGCAGTATTTT. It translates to CASSLGSIPGADTQYF.

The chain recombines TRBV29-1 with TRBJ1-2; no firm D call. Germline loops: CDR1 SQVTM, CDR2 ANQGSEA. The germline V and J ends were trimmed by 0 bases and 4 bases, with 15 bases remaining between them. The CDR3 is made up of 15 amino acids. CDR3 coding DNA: TGCAGCGTTGAAGATCCTAGACATGCGATCTATGGCTACACCTTC. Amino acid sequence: CSVEDPRHAIYGYTF.

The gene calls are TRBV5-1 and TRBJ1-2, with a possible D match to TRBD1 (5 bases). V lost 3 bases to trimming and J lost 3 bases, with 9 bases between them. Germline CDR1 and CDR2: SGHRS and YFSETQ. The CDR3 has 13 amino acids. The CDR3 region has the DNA TGCGCCAGCAGCTACGACAGATACTATGGCTACACCTTC. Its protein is CASSYDRYYGYTF.

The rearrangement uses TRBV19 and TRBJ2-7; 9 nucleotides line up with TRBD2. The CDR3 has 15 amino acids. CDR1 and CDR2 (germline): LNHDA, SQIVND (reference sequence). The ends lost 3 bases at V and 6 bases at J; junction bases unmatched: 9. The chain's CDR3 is CASSILAGWRGEQYF. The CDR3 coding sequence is TGTGCCAGTAGTATTCTAGCGGGATGGCGGGGCGAGCAGTACTTC.

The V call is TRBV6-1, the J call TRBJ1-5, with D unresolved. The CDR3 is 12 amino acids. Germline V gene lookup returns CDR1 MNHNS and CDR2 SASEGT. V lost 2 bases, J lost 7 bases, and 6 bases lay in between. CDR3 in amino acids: CASSESWQPQHF. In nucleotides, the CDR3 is TGTGCCAGCAGTGAATCTTGGCAGCCCCAGCATTTT.

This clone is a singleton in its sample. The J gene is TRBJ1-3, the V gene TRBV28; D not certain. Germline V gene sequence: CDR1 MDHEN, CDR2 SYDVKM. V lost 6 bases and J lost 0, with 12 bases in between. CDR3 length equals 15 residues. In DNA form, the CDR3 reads TGTGCCAGCAGCACAACCGCTAGCTCTGGAAACACCATATATTTT. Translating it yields CASSTTASSGNTIYF. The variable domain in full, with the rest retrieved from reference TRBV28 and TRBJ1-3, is DVKVTQSSRYLVKRTGEKVFLECVQDMDHENMFWYRQDPGLGLRLIYFSYDVKMKEKGDIPEGYSVSREKKERFSLILESASTNQTSMYLCASSTTASSGNTIYFGEGSWLTVV.

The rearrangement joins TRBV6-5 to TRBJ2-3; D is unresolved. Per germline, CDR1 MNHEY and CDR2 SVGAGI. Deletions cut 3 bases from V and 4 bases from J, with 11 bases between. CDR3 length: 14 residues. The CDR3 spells CASSYGSSADTQYF. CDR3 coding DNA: TGTGCCAGCAGTTATGGATCGTCCGCAGATACGCAGTATTTT.

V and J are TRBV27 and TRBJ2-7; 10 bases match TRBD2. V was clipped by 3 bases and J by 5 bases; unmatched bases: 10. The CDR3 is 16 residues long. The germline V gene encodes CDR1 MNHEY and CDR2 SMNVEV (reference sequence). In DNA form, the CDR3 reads TGTGCCAGCAGTTTCCTCCCAGGGACTAGCGTGGACGAGCAGTACTTC. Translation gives CASSFLPGTSVDEQYF.

CDR3 DNA: TGTGCCAGCAGTTCTCTCCGGACTAGCGGGACCTACGAGCAGTACTTC. Encoded protein: CASSSLRTSGTYEQYF. The chain combines TRBV28 with TRBJ2-7; the match to TRBD2 covers 12 bases. The CDR3 runs to 16 residues. Per germline, CDR1 MDHEN and CDR2 SYDVKM. The V and J ends lost 4 bases and 2 bases, in that order; junction bases with no gene match: 6. The variable domain in full, completed from reference TRBV28 and TRBJ2-7, reads DVKVTQSSRYLVKRTGEKVFLECVQDMDHENMFWYRQDPGLGLRLIYFSYDVKMKEKGDIPEGYSVSREKKERFSLILESASTNQTSMYLCASSSLRTSGTYEQYFGPGTRLTVT.

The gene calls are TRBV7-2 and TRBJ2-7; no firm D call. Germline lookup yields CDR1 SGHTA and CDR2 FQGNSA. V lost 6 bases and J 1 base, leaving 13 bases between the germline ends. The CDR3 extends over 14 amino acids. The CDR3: CASSRYGRSYEQYF. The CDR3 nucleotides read TGTGCCAGCAGTAGATACGGCCGATCCTACGAGCAGTACTTC.

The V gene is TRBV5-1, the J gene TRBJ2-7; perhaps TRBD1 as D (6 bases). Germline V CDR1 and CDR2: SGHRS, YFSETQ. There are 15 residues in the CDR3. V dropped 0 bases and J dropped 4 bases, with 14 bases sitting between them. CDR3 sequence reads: CASSLDAGGIYEQYF. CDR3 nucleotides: TGCGCCAGCAGCTTGGATGCTGGGGGCATTTACGAGCAGTACTTC.

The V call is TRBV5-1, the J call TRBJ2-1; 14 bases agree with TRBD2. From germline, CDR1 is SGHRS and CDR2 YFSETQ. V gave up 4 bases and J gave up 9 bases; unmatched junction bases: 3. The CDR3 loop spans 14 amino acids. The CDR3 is CASSRLAGGIEQFF. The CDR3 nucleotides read TGCGCCAGCAGCCGACTAGCGGGAGGGATTGAGCAGTTCTTC.

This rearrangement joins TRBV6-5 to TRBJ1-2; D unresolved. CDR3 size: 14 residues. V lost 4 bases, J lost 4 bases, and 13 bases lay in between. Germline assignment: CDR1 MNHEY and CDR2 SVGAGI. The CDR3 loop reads CASSFNTAGYGYTF. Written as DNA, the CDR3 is TGTGCCAGCAGTTTCAATACAGCTGGCTATGGCTACACCTTC.

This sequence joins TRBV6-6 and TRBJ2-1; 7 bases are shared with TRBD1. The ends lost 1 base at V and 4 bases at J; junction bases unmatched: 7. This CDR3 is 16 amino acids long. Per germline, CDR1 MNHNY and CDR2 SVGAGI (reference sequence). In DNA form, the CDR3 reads TGTGCCAGCAGTTACTTCGGACAGGAACCGTACAATGAGCAGTTCTTC. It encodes CASSYFGQEPYNEQFF.